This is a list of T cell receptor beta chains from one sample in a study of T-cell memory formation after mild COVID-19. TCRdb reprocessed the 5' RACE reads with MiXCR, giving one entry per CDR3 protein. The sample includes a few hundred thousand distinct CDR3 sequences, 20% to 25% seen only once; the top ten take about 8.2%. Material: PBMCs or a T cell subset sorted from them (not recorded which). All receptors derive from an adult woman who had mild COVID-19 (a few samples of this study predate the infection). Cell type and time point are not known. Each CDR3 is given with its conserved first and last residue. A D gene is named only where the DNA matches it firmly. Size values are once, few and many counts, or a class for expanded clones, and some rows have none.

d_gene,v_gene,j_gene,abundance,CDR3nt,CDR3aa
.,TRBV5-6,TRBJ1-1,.,TGTGCCAGCAGCGTCGCAGGGTTCGAAGCTTTCTTT,CASSVAGFEAFF
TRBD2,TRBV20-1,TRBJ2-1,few,TGCAGTGCTAGACCTCCGGGGGGGCCCTACAATGAGCAGTTCTTC,CSARPPGGPYNEQFF
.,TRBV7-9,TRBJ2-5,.,TGTGCCAGCAGCTTAGGACACAACCAAGAGACCCAGTACTTC,CASSLGHNQETQYF
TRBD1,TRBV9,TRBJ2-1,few,TGTGCCAGCAGCCCTAGGGGACAGGGGATCGGCAATGAGCAGTCCTTC,CASSPRGQGIGNEQSF
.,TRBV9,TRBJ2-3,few,TGTGCCAGCAGCCCCCGGTCCAGCACAGATACGCAGTATTTT,CASSPRSSTDTQYF
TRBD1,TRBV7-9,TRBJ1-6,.,TGTGCCAGCAGTTTGGACAGGGGGACCAATTCACCCCTCCACTTT,CASSLDRGTNSPLHF
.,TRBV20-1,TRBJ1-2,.,TGCAGTGCTGCGTCGTTCTTTGGCTACACCTTC,CSAASFFGYTF
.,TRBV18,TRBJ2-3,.,TGTGCCAGCTCACCACGGCTGTCGCCTTTGGTTCGTCAGTATTTT,CASSPRLSPLVRQYF
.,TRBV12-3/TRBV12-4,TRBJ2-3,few,TGTGCCAGCAGAGTACAGAGATTTGGCACAGATACGCAGTATTTT,CASRVQRFGTDTQYF
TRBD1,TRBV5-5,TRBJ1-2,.,TGTGCCAGCAGCGCTAGACAGGGAGGCTATGGCTACACCTTC,CASSARQGGYGYTF
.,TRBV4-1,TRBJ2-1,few,TGCGCCAGCAGCCAAGGAGGATCGGTAGCATTCCCTTACAATGAGCAGTTCTTC,CASSQGGSVAFPYNEQFF
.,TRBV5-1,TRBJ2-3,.,TGCGCCAGCAGCTTAACAGTCTCAGATACGCAGTATTTT,CASSLTVSDTQYF
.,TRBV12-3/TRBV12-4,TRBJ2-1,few,TGTGCCAGCACCTCTCTAGGCCTGTCGTATGATGAGCAGTTCTTC,CASTSLGLSYDEQFF
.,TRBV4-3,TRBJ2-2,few,TGCGCCAGCAGCCAAGGGCGTTCAGGCGTCCTGAACACCGGGGAGCTGTTTTTT,CASSQGRSGVLNTGELFF
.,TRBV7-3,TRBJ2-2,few,TGTGCCAGCAGACGCGGGGATTTCGACACCGGGGAGCTGTTTTTT,CASRRGDFDTGELFF
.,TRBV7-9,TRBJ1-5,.,TGTGCCAGCAGCTTAGGGGCGGCCCCTTGGCCCCAGCATTTT,CASSLGAAPWPQHF
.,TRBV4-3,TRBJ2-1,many,TGCGCCAGCAGCCAGAGCTCCTACAATGAGCAGTTCTTC,CASSQSSYNEQFF
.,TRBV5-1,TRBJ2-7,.,TGCGCCAGCAGACCCGAGTGGGGTGCCGACGAGCAGTACTTC,CASRPEWGADEQYF
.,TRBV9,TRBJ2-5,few,TGTGCCAGCAGCGACAAGGGGGCGGGAGGCAGGGAGACCCAGTACTTC,CASSDKGAGGRETQYF
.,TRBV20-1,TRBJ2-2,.,TGCAGTGCTAGAGTAAGGAGGCTAGGGGCGAACACCGGGGAGCTGTTTTTT,CSARVRRLGANTGELFF
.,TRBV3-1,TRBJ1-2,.,TGTGCCAGCAGCCAATTGACAGGCTTGGACTATGGCTACACCTTC,CASSQLTGLDYGYTF
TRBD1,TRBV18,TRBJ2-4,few,TGTGCCAGCTCACCACCCCTACGGGACAGGGGGCTGGCCAAAAACATTCAGTACTTC,CASSPPLRDRGLAKNIQYF
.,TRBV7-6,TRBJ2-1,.,TGTGCCAGCAGCCCACACGAGCGATACAATGAGCAGTTCTTC,CASSPHERYNEQFF
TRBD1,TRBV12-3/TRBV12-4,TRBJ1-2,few,TGTGCCAGCAGCCTCGACAGGGTGCGAGGCTACACCTTC,CASSLDRVRGYTF
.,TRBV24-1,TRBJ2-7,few,TGTGCCACCAGTGACTCCCGCTTTTACGAGCAGTACTTC,CATSDSRFYEQYF
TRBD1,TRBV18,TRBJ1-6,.,TGTGCCAGCTCGTTCACCGGGACAGGGAGTCCCAATTCACCCCTCCACTTT,CASSFTGTGSPNSPLHF
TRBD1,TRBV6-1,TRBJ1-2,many,TGTGCCAGCAGGTCGACAGGGGGCTATGGCTACACCTTC,CASRSTGGYGYTF
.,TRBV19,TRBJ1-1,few,TGTGCCAGTAGTATACAGCCGCCTATGAACACTGAAGCTTTCTTT,CASSIQPPMNTEAFF